The present entry profiles one TCR beta chain with its context. Its target antigen remains unknown. Qualities for individual bases were not recorded, and no much larger clone is one base off. The sample is drawn from a study of shared clonotypes between healthy human individuals (dated by TCRdb to 2018 to 2021). Some background on the complete study: A few men and two women, aged 18 to 49 years, made up the cohort. For each donor, three plates each were used for CD4 naive and CD4 memory, two plates were used for CD8 naive, and one plate was used for CD8 memory. Blood TCR repertoires of four to six healthy adults were deeply sequenced to estimate repertoire size and the extent of clonotype sharing between individuals. To increase sequencing depth and limit assay-specific biases, different laboratories used diverse techniques to prepare libraries and sequence TCR repertoires. Between about 0.9 and 10 billion PBMCs per donor were obtained by leukapheresis. On the study overall, not on this receptor specifically: Pairwise subsampling led to the expectation that sequencing depth would affect the degree of clonotype sharing among donors. Even with the large sequencing depth, rarefaction of the sorted-subset datasets indicated that sequencing was incomplete. Estimated clonotype richness was generally larger for naive than for memory subsets. Sampling was restricted to blood, and TCR repertoires in tissues likely differ from the TCR repertoires found in blood. The small number of donors limited the genetic and exposure-history diversity represented. Sharing across a few donors was observed for approximately 4.6% of naive CD4, 3.5% of naive CD8, around 2.5% of memory CD4, and roughly 0.43% of memory CD8 clonotypes. Compared with non-shared clonotypes, the clonotypes found in all four sorted-subset donors had higher generation probabilities.

The germline V gene gives CDR1 as MGHRA and CDR2 as YSYEKL. Reading from cysteine to phenylalanine, the CDR3 counts 15 amino acids. The entry retains the CDR3 DNA only, 45 bases that are in frame from base 1. The V and J ends are trimmed by 5 bases and 8 bases, leaving 18 bases between them. Using the deep immunoSEQ assay, multiplex PCR amplified TCR CDR3 regions from genomic DNA. For each cell subset, the extracted genomic DNA was distributed evenly across all wells of several immunoSEQ 96-well plates, and each plate served as one replicate. For sorted subsets, each replicate PCR was loaded with 200 ng genomic DNA, equivalent to about 33,000 T cell genomes. Purified libraries were measured with a Qubit 3.0 fluorometer, size-checked on a Bioanalyzer 2100, and measured again with the KAPA Library Quantification kit. A separate single-read 150-cycle Illumina NextSeq 550 flow cell was used to sequence each immunoSEQ 96-well plate. Regarding the original processing steps: The immunoSEQ output contained only junctional sequences without quality scores, so filtering could not match that applied to full-length reads. Sequences were annotated with PyIR, a Python wrapper for IgBLAST v1.9, and V/J genes and CDR3 were assigned using IMGT germline references. Reads were removed for weak V/J assignments (E-value above 1e-6), missing CDR3, stop codons, out-of-frame junctions, or ambiguous translated residues. V3J clonotypes were defined as sequences sharing an identical inferred V gene, J gene, and CDR3 amino acid sequence. Percentage overlap between repertoires was computed as shared unique clonotypes divided by the size of the smaller repertoire. Three approaches were used to assess repertoire richness: RTK rarefaction, the Chao1 estimator, and Recon v2.1 estimates of unobserved clonotypes. OLGA was used to compute generation probabilities for all TCRbeta clonotypes that the gDNA method yielded from several donors. TCRdb mirrors the immuneACCESS table, restricted to in-frame sequences. Some clones are absent from its copies; in checked studies, under half trace to an unresolved V gene, and the reason for the others is unknown. The V and J calls and the clone size are those of that table, but D and trimming were determined from the DNA. The sample contains some 2,000,000 clones, approximately 96% of them found a single time. The top ten hold 0.1% to 0.15% of the sample.

Donors were healthy HIV-negative adults with no recently reported acute infections or vaccinations. All donors were Caucasian adults living in Nashville, Tennessee, USA. CD4+ T cells were enriched through magnetic negative selection, after which naive cells were positively selected on CD45RA and the remaining negative fraction served as the memory subset. Blood was obtained by leukapheresis, after which PBMCs were separated by Ficoll-Histopaque density gradient centrifugation and cryopreserved in liquid nitrogen vapor phase. Analytical flow cytometry was used to check the purity and quantity of each magnetically sorted T cell population. Each sorted fraction had its genomic DNA isolated and then quantified by UV absorbance on a Nanodrop 2000c.

Sequencing input: naive CD4+ T cells sorted from blood. This specimen's cell subset or site label, per the study, means: CD45RA+ positively selected. The V gene is TRBV4-1 and the J gene is TRBJ1-4; D gene: possibly TRBD1, on 6 matching bases. This clonotype originated in a man aged 18 to 29 in good health. The DNA is as follows: TGCGCCAGCAGCAACGCGCAGGGGAGGGAGGAAAAACTGTTTTTT. Its translation is CASSNAQGREEKLFF.